The sequence of this T cell receptor (beta chain) was determined in a study of shared clonotypes between healthy human individuals. Per the germline V gene, CDR1 is SQVTM and CDR2 is ANQGSEA. Trimming removed 6 bases at V and 1 base at J, with 9 bases between. The CDR3 length is 12 residues. Some clones are missing from TCRdb's copy, which holds only in-frame ones; the method was immunoSEQ multiplex PCR. The data show 450,000 to 550,000 clones, approximately 79% seen once. Donation came from healthy HIV-negative adults that had no recent acute infections or vaccinations. There were only Caucasian adults among the donors, and all lived in Nashville, Tennessee.

The sequence was obtained from a woman between 40 and 55 years old in good health. Some clones in this sample may be carry-over from other donors' samples. This chain uses TRBV29-1 with TRBJ1-2; a possible D gene is TRBD1 (6 bases). Sequencing was performed on PBMCs. Here the CDR3 reads CSVRTVNYGYTF. CDR3 sequence (DNA): TGCAGCGTGCGGACAGTTAACTATGGCTACACCTTC. The complete variable domain, with remaining parts taken from reference TRBV29-1 and TRBJ1-2, reads SAVISQKPSRDICQRGTSLTIQCQVDSQVTMMFWYRQQPGQSLTLIATANQGSEATYESGFVIDKFPISRPNLTFSTLTVSNMSPEDSSIYLCSVRTVNYGYTFGSGTRLTVV.